One and the same sample provided the 26 T cell receptor beta chains below, sequenced in a study of blood T cell repertoires in COVID-19 (dated by TCRdb to the early 2020s). Library preparation used the immunoSEQ multiplex PCR assay. TCRdb stores this immuneACCESS table with in-frame sequences only. Part of the clones is absent; in the studies checked, under half of the shortfall reflects unresolved V genes, and no reason is known for the rest. The sample yields more than 70,000 clones; approximately 78% were counted once. Together, the top ten hold 27% of the sample. The sequenced sample consisted of peripheral blood. The receptors were gathered from a human donor in a cohort sampled during active COVID-19.

This clone showed up just once. The chain couples TRBV7-3 to TRBJ2-5; weak D call: TRBD1 (6 bases). In germline, CDR1 is SGHTA, CDR2 FQGTGA. The CDR3 extends over 13 amino acids. V gave up 4 bases and J gave up 7 bases, with 13 bases separating them. CDR3 bases: TGTGCCAGCAGCTCCACAGGGATGGGGACCCAGTACTTC. Translated, it gives CASSSTGMGTQYF.

V gene TRBV5-1 combines with J gene TRBJ2-5; the D gene is possibly TRBD1 (6 bases). Per germline, CDR1 SGHRS and CDR2 YFSETQ. The CDR3 is 14 residues long. The V end was cut by 3 bases, the J end by 5 bases, with 14 bases between. As DNA, the CDR3 is TGCGCCAGCAGCTGGACAGCGAGGACGGAGACCCAGTACTTC. It translates to CASSWTARTETQYF.

The rearrangement links TRBV14 to TRBJ2-7; possible D gene TRBD2, 5 bases. V was trimmed by 9 bases and J by 2 bases, leaving 20 bases between them. The germline V gene encodes CDR1 SGHDN and CDR2 FVKESK. This CDR3 spans 15 amino acids. The CDR3: CASTPLGVGPYEQYF. The CDR3 DNA is TGTGCCAGTACCCCGCTCGGGGTGGGCCCCTACGAGCAGTACTTC.

The chain employs TRBV9 and TRBJ2-4; 7 bases align to TRBD1. The CDR3 has 15 amino acids. The J segment lost 6 bases and the V segment lost 4 bases, leaving 10 bases of the junction unmatched. Germline V gives CDR1 SGDLS, CDR2 YYNGEE. This CDR3 reads CASSSTGSGVNIQYF. As DNA, the CDR3 is TGTGCCAGCAGCTCGACAGGGAGTGGGGTAAACATTCAGTACTTC.

The chain links TRBV7-9 to TRBJ2-5, with a weak D call TRBD2 (5 bases). Germline V CDR1 and CDR2: SEHNR, FQNEAQ (reference sequence). The CDR3 has 13 amino acids. The V and J ends lost 11 bases and 0 bases respectively, with 13 bases between them. The CDR3 DNA reads as TGTGCCGGGAGACTCTTGTACCAAGAGACCCAGTACTTC. This translates into CAGRLLYQETQYF. The full variable domain, with the rest looked up from reference TRBV7-9 and TRBJ2-5, is DTGVSQNPRHKITKRGQNVTFRCDPISEHNRLYWYRQTLGQGPEFLTYFQNEAQLEKSRLLSDRFSAERPKGSFSTLEIQRTEQGDSAMYLCAGRLLYQETQYFGPGTRLLVL.

V gene TRBV5-4 combines with J gene TRBJ1-1, with D tentatively TRBD1 (5 bases). V lost 6 bases to trimming and J lost 6 bases, with 24 bases between them. Per germline, CDR1 SGHNT and CDR2 YYREEE (reference sequence). This CDR3 is 16 amino acids long. The chain's CDR3 is CASNTWGSLPGAEAFF. The CDR3 DNA sequence: TGTGCCAGCAACACCTGGGGCAGCCTGCCCGGCGCTGAAGCTTTCTTT.

This clone was recorded at least ten times. This chain links TRBV28 with TRBJ1-1; no clear D. Germline lookup yields CDR1 MDHEN and CDR2 SYDVKM. V was clipped by 5 bases and J by 4 bases, with 17 bases between them. The CDR3 consists of 15 residues. In DNA, the CDR3 is TGTGCCAGCAGTCCAAGGACGGGATGGGGCACTGAAGCTTTCTTT. Translating gives CASSPRTGWGTEAFF.

This chain joins TRBV18 and TRBJ2-1; the D gene is possibly TRBD1 (6 bases). Germline V CDR1 and CDR2: KGHSH, LQKENI. The CDR3 runs to 14 residues. The ends were cut back, 6 bases at V and 5 bases at J, with 14 bases in the middle. The DNA for the CDR3 is TGTGCCAGCTCTAGACAGGAGGTGGACAATGAGCAGTTCTTC. Amino acids: CASSRQEVDNEQFF.

The V gene is TRBV6-6, the J gene TRBJ2-7; D gene ambiguous. Germline V gives CDR1 MNHNY, CDR2 SVGAGI (reference sequence). CDR3 length: 14 residues. Trimming left V 0 bases short and J 2 bases short, with 8 bases between. CDR3 residues: CASSYSPRPYEQYF. CDR3 sequence (DNA): TGTGCCAGCAGTTACTCGCCTAGGCCCTACGAGCAGTACTTC.

The chain uses TRBV12-3 or TRBV12-4 and TRBJ2-5; 7 bases are a match to TRBD2. Trimming at V came to 7 bases and at J to 3 bases, leaving 2 bases not matched to a gene. This CDR3 is 12 amino acids long. The CDR3 coding sequence is TGTGCCAGCAAACGGGAGGAAGAGACCCAGTACTTC. Amino acid sequence: CASKREEETQYF.

V gene TRBV19 combines with J gene TRBJ1-2; the match to TRBD1 covers 10 bases. Germline V gives CDR1 LNHDA, CDR2 SQIVND (reference sequence). The ends lost 8 bases at V and 7 bases at J; junction bases unmatched: 10. The CDR3 sequence is 14 residues long. In DNA, the CDR3 is TGTGCCAGTCATTGGGACAGGGGAATTGGTGGCTACACCTTC. It encodes CASHWDRGIGGYTF. The variable domain in full, completed from reference TRBV19 and TRBJ1-2, reads DGGITQSPKYLFRKEGQNVTLSCEQNLNHDAMYWYRQDPGQGLRLIYYSQIVNDFQKGDIAEGYSVSREKKESFPLTVTSAQKNPTAFYLCASHWDRGIGGYTFGSGTRLTVV.

The chain uses TRBV7-9 and TRBJ2-7; TRBD1 matches at 7 bases. Germline loops: CDR1 SEHNR, CDR2 FQNEAQ (reference sequence). The CDR3 length is 16 residues. The junction had 7 bases not matched to a gene; V was cut back by 1 base and J by 1 base. This CDR3 reads CASSLVTGMPSYEQYF. In nucleotides, the CDR3 is TGTGCCAGCAGCTTAGTGACAGGGATGCCGTCCTACGAGCAGTACTTC.

V and J are TRBV10-3 and TRBJ2-7; D is unresolved. The germline V gene encodes CDR1 ENHRY and CDR2 SYGVKD. The ends were cut back, 8 bases at V and 3 bases at J, with 8 bases in the middle. There are 11 residues in the CDR3. CDR3 protein: CAIGQFYEQYF. In DNA form, the CDR3 reads TGTGCCATCGGGCAATTCTACGAGCAGTACTTC.

The chain uses TRBV15 and TRBJ1-4, with 10 bases aligning to TRBD1. Germline-derived CDR1 and CDR2 are LNHNV and YYDKDF (reference sequence). The CDR3 runs 17 residues. V trimming: 4 bases; J trimming: 5 bases; junction bases outside the gene matches: 10. The CDR3 DNA is TGTGCCACCAGCACCGGTTCGACAGGGGGCCCCAATGAAAAACTGTTTTTT. Its translation: CATSTGSTGGPNEKLFF.

The chain recombines TRBV2 with TRBJ1-4; 8 nucleotides line up with TRBD1. In germline, CDR1 is SNHLY, CDR2 FYNNEI. The CDR3 totals 14 residues. Germline trimming cut 3 bases from V and 7 bases from J; bases unmatched to any gene: 4. CDR3 sequence: CASSEGQGAEKLFF. Written as DNA, the CDR3 is TGTGCCAGCAGTGAGGGGCAGGGGGCTGAAAAACTGTTTTTT.

The chain joins TRBV5-1 to TRBJ2-1; a possible D gene is TRBD2 (6 bases). The CDR3 sequence is 14 residues long. Germline V gene sequence: CDR1 SGHRS, CDR2 YFSETQ. V lost 0 bases and J 7 bases, leaving 11 bases between the germline ends. CDR3 nucleotide sequence: TGCGCCAGCAGCTTGGATGGCGGGGCGAATGAGCAGTTCTTC. As protein: CASSLDGGANEQFF.

The J gene is TRBJ1-2, the V gene TRBV6-5; D perhaps matches TRBD1 (6 bases). Germline V gives CDR1 MNHEY, CDR2 SVGAGI. The V end was cut by 6 bases, the J end by 4 bases, with 12 bases between. The CDR3 has 13 amino acids. The CDR3 nucleotides read TGTGCCAGCAGGTTTGGACAGCCCTATGGCTACACCTTC. Its protein product is CASRFGQPYGYTF.

This sequence joins TRBV18 and TRBJ1-5, with D maybe TRBD1 (6 bases). CDR1 is KGHSH, CDR2 LQKENI, per germline. This CDR3 is 13 amino acids long. Trimming took 6 bases from V and 7 from J, leaving 13 bases between them. CDR3 in amino acids: CASSGDISQPQHF. CDR3 nucleotide sequence: TGTGCCAGCTCCGGGGACATTAGCCAGCCCCAGCATTTT.

This chain connects TRBV19 to TRBJ2-3; 15 bases are shared with TRBD2. V lost 6 bases, J lost 4 bases, and 5 bases stayed unmatched. The germline V gene encodes CDR1 LNHDA and CDR2 SQIVND (reference sequence). The CDR3 is made up of 16 amino acids. The CDR3 spells CASRRTSGGASDTQYF. The CDR3 nucleotides read TGTGCCAGTAGGCGGACTAGCGGGGGGGCGTCAGATACGCAGTATTTT.

The chain couples TRBV6-2 or TRBV6-3 to TRBJ2-7; maybe TRBD1 (5 bases). The germline V gene has CDR1 MNHEY and CDR2 SVGEGT. V lost 6 bases and J 1 base, leaving 19 bases between the germline ends. The CDR3 loop spans 16 amino acids. The CDR3 loop reads CASSFLRTRQSYEQYF. The CDR3 nucleotides read TGTGCCAGCAGCTTTCTAAGGACAAGGCAATCCTACGAGCAGTACTTC.

CDR3 in amino acids: CASSQEFSTIYF. Here the CDR3 DNA reads TGTGCCAGCAGCCAAGAATTTAGCACCATATATTTT. V and J are TRBV3-1 (or the pseudogene TRBV3-2) and TRBJ1-3; D ambiguous. Trimming shortened V by 0 bases and J by 9 bases, and 6 bases separated the two germline ends. The CDR3 loop spans 12 amino acids. CDR1 LGHDT and CDR2 YNNKEL come from the germline V gene (reference sequence).

V and J are TRBV5-4 and TRBJ1-2; D unclear. Trimming pared 1 base from V and 2 bases from J, leaving 9 bases between. Germline CDR1 and CDR2: SGHNT and YYREEE (reference sequence). The CDR3 has 14 amino acids. This CDR3 reads CASSLNMANYGYTF. The DNA for the CDR3 is TGTGCCAGCAGCTTGAACATGGCAAACTATGGCTACACCTTC.

The chain has TRBV11-3 and TRBJ2-3, with 9 positions matching TRBD1. The CDR3 length is 14 residues. Germline loops: CDR1 SGHNT, CDR2 YENEEA. The V and J ends lost 5 bases and 4 bases, in that order; junction bases with no gene match: 4. The CDR3 sequence is CASSRDRAADTQYF. The CDR3 region has the DNA TGTGCCAGCAGCCGGGACAGGGCCGCAGATACGCAGTATTTT.

This clone has a single count. V is TRBV5-1 and J is TRBJ2-2; D gene uncertain. The CDR3 loop spans 13 amino acids. The V gene's germline CDR1 is SGHRS and CDR2 YFSETQ. Trimming left V 0 bases short and J 5 bases short, with 5 bases between. The CDR3 DNA reads as TGCGCCAGCAGCTTGGCCGTTACCGGGGAGCTGTTTTTT. As protein: CASSLAVTGELFF.

This rearrangement joins TRBV19 to TRBJ1-2; D may be TRBD1 (5 bases). CDR1 is LNHDA and CDR2 is SQIVND in the germline V gene (reference sequence). The CDR3 has 16 amino acids. V lost 3 bases and J lost 4, with 18 bases in between. Here the CDR3 reads CASSMGEPGIGYGYTF. The CDR3, as DNA: TGTGCCAGTAGTATGGGCGAACCAGGGATTGGCTATGGCTACACCTTC.

The V call is TRBV2, the J call TRBJ2-1; no firm D call. This CDR3 has 11 residues. CDR1 and CDR2 from the germline V gene are SNHLY and FYNNEI. Trimming removed 6 bases from V and 15 bases from J, with 15 bases in between. The CDR3 DNA reads TGTGCCAGCAGCCCGACTGCGCACCCGTTCTTC. As protein: CASSPTAHPFF. Looking up the rest from reference TRBV2 and TRBJ2-1 gives the full variable domain: EPEVTQTPSHQVTQMGQEVILRCVPISNHLYFYWYRQILGQKVEFLVSFYNNEISEKSEIFDDQFSVERPDGSNFTLKIRSTKLEDSAMYFCASSPTAHPFFGPGTRLTVL.